The 22 T cell receptor beta chains in this list originate from one sample, sequenced in a study of blood T cells in healthy people across ages. The second PCR ran about 6 to 11 cycles with a sample-barcoded 5' primer and J-beta primers. TCRdb independently ran MiXCR on the 5' RACE reads; one entry per CDR3 protein. The table lists 550,000 to 600,000 distinct CDR3 sequences, 25% to 30% of them singletons, with roughly 20% in the top ten. Sequencing was performed on blood. The receptors shown here come from a woman aged 70-85 years in good health.

The chain couples TRBV7-9 to TRBJ1-1, with D possibly TRBD1 on 6 matching bases. The V end lost 1 base, the J end lost 7 bases, and 10 bases lay between the germline ends. The CDR3 is made up of 13 amino acids. CDR1 and CDR2 from the germline V gene are SEHNR and FQNEAQ (reference sequence). CDR3 DNA sequence: TGTGCCAGCAGCTTAGGACAGGACCTTGAAGCTTTCTTT. Residues: CASSLGQDLEAFF.

This clonotype showed up just a few times. The gene calls are TRBV7-6 and TRBJ1-4; D perhaps matches TRBD1 (6 bases). The CDR3 loop spans 15 amino acids. Germline V gene data show CDR1 as SGHVS and CDR2 as FNYEAQ. The V gene lost 5 bases and the J gene lost 7 bases, with 17 bases spanning the gap. The CDR3 is CASSPGRGGVEKLFF. The CDR3 nucleotides are TGTGCCAGCAGCCCAGGCCGTGGGGGCGTTGAAAAACTGTTTTTT.

A few counts support this clonotype. This sequence joins TRBV14 and TRBJ2-4; 7 nucleotides agree with TRBD1. Unmatched junction bases numbered 14, after V lost 4 bases and J lost 8 bases. CDR3 length: 16 amino acids. Germline-derived CDR1 and CDR2 are SGHDN and FVKESK. This CDR3 reads CASSRRDSTSGDIQYF. The DNA for the CDR3 is TGTGCCAGCAGCCGAAGGGACAGTACATCAGGGGACATTCAGTACTTC.

The sample holds many counts of this clonotype. V usage is TRBV12-3 or TRBV12-4 and J usage is TRBJ1-2; unclear D gene. The V end was cut by 3 bases, the J end by 4 bases, with 12 bases between. The CDR3 extends over 14 amino acids. The DNA of the CDR3 is TGTGCCAGCAGTTTGAGTCACGCTCCCTATGGCTACACCTTC. It encodes CASSLSHAPYGYTF.

A few counts support this clonotype. V is TRBV12-3 or TRBV12-4 and J is TRBJ2-1; 11 nucleotides agree with TRBD2. The CDR3 has 15 amino acids. The junction had 5 bases not matched to a gene; V was cut back by 5 bases and J by 5 bases. The CDR3 loop reads CASSPTSGGHNEQFF. The CDR3 nucleotides are TGTGCCAGCAGTCCAACTAGCGGGGGCCACAATGAGCAGTTCTTC.

This clonotype was recorded many times. The CDR3 sequence: CASSSTGGTQYF. For the CDR3, the DNA is TGTGCCAGCAGTTCAACAGGGGGAACGCAGTATTTT. This chain uses TRBV2 with TRBJ2-3, with 8 positions matching TRBD1. Germline V gives CDR1 SNHLY, CDR2 FYNNEI. Germline trimming cut 5 bases from V and 9 bases from J; bases unmatched to any gene: 4. CDR3 length: 12 amino acids.

This clonotype was observed at least ten times. This chain connects TRBV7-2 to TRBJ2-3, with 14 bases aligning to TRBD2. The CDR3 is 16 amino acids. The germline CDR1 and CDR2 sequences are SGHTA and FQGNSA. The trim removed 5 bases at V and 2 bases at J, leaving 3 bases unmatched. The chain's CDR3 is CASSTGLAGVTDTQYF. The CDR3 nucleotides are TGTGCCAGCAGCACGGGACTAGCGGGGGTCACAGATACGCAGTATTTT.

Remarks on this clonotype: The junction shows a germline mismatch at one end, possibly a read error. CDR3 sequence: CTSSEGHEQYF. The CDR3 coding sequence is TGCACCAGCAGCGAGGGCCACGAGCAGTACTTC. The chain employs TRBV5-1 and TRBJ2-7, with D maybe TRBD2 (5 bases). CDR3 length: 11 amino acids. CDR1 and CDR2 from the germline V gene are SGHRS and YFSETQ.

The CDR3 spells CSARDASGVMGTQYF. CDR3 bases: TGCAGTGCTAGAGACGCGAGCGGGGTAATGGGGACCCAGTACTTC. This chain uses TRBV20-1 with TRBJ2-5; 7 positions match TRBD2. The CDR3 spans 15 residues. Germline V gives CDR1 DFQATT, CDR2 SNEGSKA (reference sequence). The V gene end was trimmed by 0 bases and the J gene end by 7 bases; junction bases not matched to a gene: 11.

The V gene is TRBV19, the J gene TRBJ2-2; D ambiguous. The CDR3 covers 12 residues. Germline lookup yields CDR1 LNHDA and CDR2 SQIVND (reference sequence). V was clipped by 3 bases and J by 7 bases, with 6 bases between them. The CDR3 loop is CASSILGGELFF. Written as DNA, the CDR3 is TGTGCCAGTAGTATCTTAGGCGGGGAGCTGTTTTTT.

CDR3 sequence reads: CSALRQGVGTQYF. For the CDR3, the DNA is TGCAGTGCTCTGAGACAGGGGGTAGGGACCCAGTACTTC. This chain links TRBV20-1 with TRBJ2-5; 9 bases fit TRBD1. V lost 5 bases to trimming and J lost 7 bases; unmatched junction nucleotides: 8. CDR1 is DFQATT, CDR2 SNEGSKA, per germline (reference sequence). The CDR3 runs 13 residues.

This clonotype was seen a few times. The rearrangement links TRBV7-2 to TRBJ2-7; 9 nucleotides match TRBD2. The germline V gene has CDR1 SGHTA and CDR2 FQGNSA. J gave up 0 bases and V 0 bases, and 0 bases lay outside the gene matches. The CDR3 sequence is 15 residues long. The CDR3: CASSLAGLASYEQYF. For the CDR3, the DNA is TGTGCCAGCAGCTTAGCGGGACTAGCCTCCTACGAGCAGTACTTC.

This clonotype has just a few counts. V and J are TRBV27 and TRBJ1-1, with no clear D. Germline assignment: CDR1 MNHEY and CDR2 SMNVEV (reference sequence). The germline V and J ends were trimmed by 2 bases and 0 bases, with 10 bases remaining between them. This CDR3 region has 15 residues. The CDR3 reads CASSLSGLMNTEAFF. In DNA, the CDR3 is TGTGCCAGCAGTTTAAGTGGATTAATGAACACTGAAGCTTTCTTT.

As regards this clonotype: The DNA is left out, because the CDR3 cannot be placed on it with certainty; the CDR3 is given as TCRdb lists it. The gene calls are TRBV7-2 and TRBJ1-2. Looked up from germline, CDR1 is SGHTA and CDR2 is FQGNSA. The CDR3 is made up of 14 amino acids, end residues included. CDR3 region: CASSTLGMNYGYTF.

The rearrangement links TRBV11-1 to TRBJ1-2; 9 nucleotides agree with TRBD1. Looked up from germline, CDR1 is SGHAT and CDR2 is FQDESV (reference sequence). Trimming took 5 bases from V and 7 from J; bases not matched to a gene: 5. This CDR3 spans 13 amino acids. This CDR3 is CASSQQGALGYTF. In DNA form, the CDR3 reads TGTGCCAGCAGCCAACAGGGGGCTCTTGGCTACACCTTC.

As concerns this clonotype: An end of the junction differs from the germline gene, which may be a read error. The J gene is TRBJ2-5, the V gene TRBV7-9; no clear D gene. From germline, CDR1 is SEHNR and CDR2 FQNEAQ (reference sequence). The CDR3 length is 16 residues. CDR3 nucleotides: TGTGCCAGCAGCTTTCGTGGCAGAGGTAGCCAAGAGACCCAGCACTTC. Its translation is CASSFRGRGSQETQHF.

The CDR3 protein is CSVDAIEDTQYF. DNA of the CDR3: TGCAGCGTGGATGCGATAGAAGATACGCAGTATTTT. This rearrangement joins TRBV29-1 to TRBJ2-3, with D uncertain. The V gene's germline CDR1 is SQVTM and CDR2 ANQGSEA. Deletions cut 6 bases from V and 5 bases from J, with 12 bases between. The CDR3 consists of 12 residues.

This clonotype has only one observation. V usage is TRBV6-1 and J usage is TRBJ2-1; TRBD2 aligns across 7 bases. The CDR3 has 17 amino acids. Germline CDR1 is MNHNS and CDR2 is SASEGT. V trimming: 6 bases; J trimming: 4 bases; junction bases outside the gene matches: 15. CDR3 in amino acids: CASRPPTSLGGYNEQFF. CDR3 DNA: TGTGCCAGCAGGCCCCCGACTTCTTTGGGGGGGTACAATGAGCAGTTCTTC.

The CDR3: CASSLAFGTVNGYTF. DNA for the CDR3: TGTGCCAGCAGCTTAGCCTTTGGGACGGTTAATGGCTACACCTTC. This chain uses TRBV7-2 with TRBJ1-2; tentatively, D is TRBD1 (5 bases). The CDR3 has 15 residues. V lost 0 bases and J lost 6, with 14 bases in between. Germline V gene lookup returns CDR1 SGHTA and CDR2 FQGNSA.

This rearrangement joins TRBV19 to TRBJ1-6; 8 bases agree with TRBD1. The CDR3 has 12 amino acids. J was trimmed by 12 bases and V by 7 bases; bases with no gene match: 5. Germline V gene lookup returns CDR1 LNHDA and CDR2 SQIVND (reference sequence). The chain's CDR3 is CASTLGQGPLHF. In DNA, the CDR3 is TGTGCCAGTACCCTCGGACAGGGACCCCTCCACTTT. The complete variable domain, with remaining parts taken from reference TRBV19 and TRBJ1-6, reads DGGITQSPKYLFRKEGQNVTLSCEQNLNHDAMYWYRQDPGQGLRLIYYSQIVNDFQKGDIAEGYSVSREKKESFPLTVTSAQKNPTAFYLCASTLGQGPLHFGNGTRLTVT.

This rearrangement joins TRBV5-1 to TRBJ1-1, with D possibly matching TRBD1 (5 bases). Per the germline V gene, CDR1 is SGHRS and CDR2 is YFSETQ. The CDR3 consists of 15 residues. With 8 bases removed from V and 1 base from J, the gap between germline ends came to 18 bases. This chain's CDR3 is CARPIKGTANTEAFF. The CDR3 DNA sequence: TGCGCCAGGCCGATAAAAGGGACCGCGAACACTGAAGCTTTCTTT. The variable domain in full, completed from reference TRBV5-1 and TRBJ1-1, reads KAGVTQTPRYLIKTRGQQVTLSCSPISGHRSVSWYQQTPGQGLQFLFEYFSETQRNKGNFPGRFSGRQFSNSRSEMNVSTLELGDSALYLCARPIKGTANTEAFFGQGTRLTVV.

CDR3 sequence (DNA): TGTGCCATCAGTGACTCTAAGAGACTAGCGGGGGTATCCACCCCCCAAGAGACCCAGTACTTC. Residues: CAISDSKRLAGVSTPQETQYF. The rearrangement links TRBV10-3 to TRBJ2-5; 12 bases line up with TRBD2. This CDR3 has 21 residues. V dropped 3 bases and J dropped 1; count of bases not matched to a gene: 18. In germline, CDR1 is ENHRY, CDR2 SYGVKD.